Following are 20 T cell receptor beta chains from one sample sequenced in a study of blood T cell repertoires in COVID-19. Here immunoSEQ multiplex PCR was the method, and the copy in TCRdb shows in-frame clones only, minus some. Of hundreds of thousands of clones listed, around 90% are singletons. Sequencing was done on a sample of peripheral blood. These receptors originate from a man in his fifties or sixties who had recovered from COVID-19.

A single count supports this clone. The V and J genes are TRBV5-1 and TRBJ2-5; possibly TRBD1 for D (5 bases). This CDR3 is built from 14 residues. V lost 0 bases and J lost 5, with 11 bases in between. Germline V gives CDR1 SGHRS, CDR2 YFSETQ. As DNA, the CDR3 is TGCGCCAGCAGCTTGGATGGCCAGGGCGAGACCCAGTACTTC. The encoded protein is CASSLDGQGETQYF.

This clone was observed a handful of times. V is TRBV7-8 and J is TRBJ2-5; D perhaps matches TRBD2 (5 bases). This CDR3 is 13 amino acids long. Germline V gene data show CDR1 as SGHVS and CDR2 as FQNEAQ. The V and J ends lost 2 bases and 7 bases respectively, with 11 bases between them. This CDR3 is CASSLLPEGTQYF. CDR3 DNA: TGTGCCAGCAGCTTACTCCCTGAGGGGACCCAGTACTTC. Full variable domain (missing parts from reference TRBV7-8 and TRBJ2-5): GAGVSQSPRYKVAKRGQDVALRCDPISGHVSLFWYQQALGQGPEFLTYFQNEAQLDKSGLPSDRFFAERPEGSVSTLKIQRTQQEDSAVYLCASSLLPEGTQYFGPGTRLLVL.

For the CDR3, the DNA is TGTGCCAGCGGAGCCGGGGGGGTCACGGCGGGCTACACCTTC. Residues: CASGAGGVTAGYTF. The rearrangement links TRBV3-1 (or the pseudogene TRBV3-2) to TRBJ1-2; D might be TRBD1 (5 bases). The germline V gene has CDR1 LGHDT and CDR2 YNNKEL (reference sequence). Trimming took off 8 bases at V and 8 bases at J, with 21 bases between the two ends. The CDR3 spans 14 residues.

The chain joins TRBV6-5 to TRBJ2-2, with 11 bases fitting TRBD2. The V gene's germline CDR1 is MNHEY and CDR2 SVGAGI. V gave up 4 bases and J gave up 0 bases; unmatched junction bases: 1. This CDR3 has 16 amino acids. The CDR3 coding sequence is TGTGCCAGCAGTTCGACTAGCGGGACGAACACCGGGGAGCTGTTTTTT. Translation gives CASSSTSGTNTGELFF.

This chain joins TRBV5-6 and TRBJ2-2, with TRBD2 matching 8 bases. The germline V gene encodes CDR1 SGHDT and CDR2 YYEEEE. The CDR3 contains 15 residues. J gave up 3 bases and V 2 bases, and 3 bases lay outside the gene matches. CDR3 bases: TGTGCCAGCAGCTTTGAGCGGGGGTACACCGGGGAGCTGTTTTTT. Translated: CASSFERGYTGELFF.

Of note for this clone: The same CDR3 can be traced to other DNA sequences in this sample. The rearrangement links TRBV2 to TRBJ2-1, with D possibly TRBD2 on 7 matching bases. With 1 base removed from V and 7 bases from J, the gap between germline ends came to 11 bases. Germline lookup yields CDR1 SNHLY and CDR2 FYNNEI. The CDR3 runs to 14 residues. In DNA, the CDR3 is TGTGCCAGCAGTGAAGGGGGAGGGGGTAATGAGCAGTTCTTC. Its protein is CASSEGGGGNEQFF.

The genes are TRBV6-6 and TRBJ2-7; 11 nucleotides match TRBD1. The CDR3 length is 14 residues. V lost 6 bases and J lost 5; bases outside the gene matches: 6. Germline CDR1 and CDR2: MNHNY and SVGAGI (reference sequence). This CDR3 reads CASRMDRGLDEQYF. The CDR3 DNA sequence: TGTGCCAGCAGGATGGACAGGGGGCTGGACGAGCAGTACTTC.

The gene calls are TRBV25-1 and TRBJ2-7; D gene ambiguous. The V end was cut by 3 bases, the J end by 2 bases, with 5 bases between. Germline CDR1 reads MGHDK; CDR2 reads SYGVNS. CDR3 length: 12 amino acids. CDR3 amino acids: CASSEAPYEQYF. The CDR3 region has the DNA TGTGCCAGCAGTGAGGCACCCTACGAGCAGTACTTC.

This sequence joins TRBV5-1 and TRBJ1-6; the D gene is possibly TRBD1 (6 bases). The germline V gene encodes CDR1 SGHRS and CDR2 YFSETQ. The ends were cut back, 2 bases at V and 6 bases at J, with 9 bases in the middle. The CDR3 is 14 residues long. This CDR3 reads CASSLTGLNSPLHF. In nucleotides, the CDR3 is TGCGCCAGCAGCTTAACAGGGCTTAATTCACCCCTCCACTTT.

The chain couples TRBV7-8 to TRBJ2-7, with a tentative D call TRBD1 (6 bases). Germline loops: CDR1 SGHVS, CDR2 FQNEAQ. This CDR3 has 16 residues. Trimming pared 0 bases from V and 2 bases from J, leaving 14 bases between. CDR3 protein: CASSLASSDSPYEQYF. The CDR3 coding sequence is TGTGCCAGCAGCTTAGCGTCCTCGGACAGCCCCTACGAGCAGTACTTC.

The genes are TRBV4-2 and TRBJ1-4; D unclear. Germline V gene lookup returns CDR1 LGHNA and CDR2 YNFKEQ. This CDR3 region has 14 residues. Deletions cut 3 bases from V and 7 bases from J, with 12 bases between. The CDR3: CASSQPGKSEKLFF. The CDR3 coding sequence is TGTGCCAGCAGCCAGCCGGGAAAGAGTGAAAAACTGTTTTTT.

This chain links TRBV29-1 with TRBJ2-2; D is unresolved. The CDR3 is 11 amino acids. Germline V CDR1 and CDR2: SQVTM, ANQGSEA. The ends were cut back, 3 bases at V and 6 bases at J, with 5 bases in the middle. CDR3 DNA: TGCAGCGTTGACGAGGCCGGGGAGCTGTTTTTT. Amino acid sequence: CSVDEAGELFF.

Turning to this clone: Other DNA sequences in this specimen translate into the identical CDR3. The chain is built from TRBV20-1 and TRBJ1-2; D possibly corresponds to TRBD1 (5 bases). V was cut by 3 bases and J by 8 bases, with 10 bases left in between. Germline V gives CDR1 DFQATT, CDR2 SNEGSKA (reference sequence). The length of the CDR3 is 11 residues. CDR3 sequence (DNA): TGCAGTGCTAGCCGGTCAGGGGGCTACACCTTC. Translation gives CSASRSGGYTF.

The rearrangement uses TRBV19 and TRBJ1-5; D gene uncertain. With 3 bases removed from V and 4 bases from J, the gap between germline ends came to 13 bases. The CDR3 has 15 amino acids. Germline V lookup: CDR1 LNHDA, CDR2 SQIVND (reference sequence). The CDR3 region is CASSMDVRENQPQHF. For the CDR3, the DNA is TGTGCCAGTAGTATGGACGTACGGGAAAATCAGCCCCAGCATTTT.

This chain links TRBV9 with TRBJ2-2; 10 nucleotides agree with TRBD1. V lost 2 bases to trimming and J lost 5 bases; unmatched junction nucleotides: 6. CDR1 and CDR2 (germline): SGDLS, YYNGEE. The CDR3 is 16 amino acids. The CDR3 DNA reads TGTGCCAGCAGCGTGGGGACAGGGGTGGGAACCGGGGAGCTGTTTTTT. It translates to CASSVGTGVGTGELFF.

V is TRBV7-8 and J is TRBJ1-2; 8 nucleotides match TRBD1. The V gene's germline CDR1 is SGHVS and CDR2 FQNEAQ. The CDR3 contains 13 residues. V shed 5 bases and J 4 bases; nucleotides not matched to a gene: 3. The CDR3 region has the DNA TGTGCCAGCAGCCCGGACAGGGTCTATGGCTACACCTTC. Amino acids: CASSPDRVYGYTF. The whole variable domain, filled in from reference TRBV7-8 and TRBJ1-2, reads GAGVSQSPRYKVAKRGQDVALRCDPISGHVSLFWYQQALGQGPEFLTYFQNEAQLDKSGLPSDRFFAERPEGSVSTLKIQRTQQEDSAVYLCASSPDRVYGYTFGSGTRLTVV.

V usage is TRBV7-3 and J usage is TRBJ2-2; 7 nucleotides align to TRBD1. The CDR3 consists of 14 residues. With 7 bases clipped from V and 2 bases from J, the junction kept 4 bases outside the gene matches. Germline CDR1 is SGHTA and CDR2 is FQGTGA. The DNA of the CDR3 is TGTGCCAGCATGACAGGGCCCAACACCGGGGAGCTGTTTTTT. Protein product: CASMTGPNTGELFF. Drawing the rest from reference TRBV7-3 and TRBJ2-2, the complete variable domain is GAGVSQTPSNKVTEKGKYVELRCDPISGHTALYWYRQSLGQGPEFLIYFQGTGAADDSGLPNDRFFAVRPEGSVSTLKIQRTERGDSAVYLCASMTGPNTGELFFGEGSRLTVL.

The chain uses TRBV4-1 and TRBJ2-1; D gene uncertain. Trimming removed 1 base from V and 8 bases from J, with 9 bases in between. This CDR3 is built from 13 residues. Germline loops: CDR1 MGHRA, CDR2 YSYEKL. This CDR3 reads CASSQGSRDEQFF. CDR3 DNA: TGCGCCAGCAGCCAAGGGTCTCGGGATGAGCAGTTCTTC.

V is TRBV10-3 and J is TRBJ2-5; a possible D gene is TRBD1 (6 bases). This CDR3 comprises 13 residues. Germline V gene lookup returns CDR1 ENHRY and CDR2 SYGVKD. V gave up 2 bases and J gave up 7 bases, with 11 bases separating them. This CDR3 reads CAISENGGGTQYF. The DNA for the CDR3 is TGTGCCATCAGTGAGAATGGGGGCGGGACCCAGTACTTC.

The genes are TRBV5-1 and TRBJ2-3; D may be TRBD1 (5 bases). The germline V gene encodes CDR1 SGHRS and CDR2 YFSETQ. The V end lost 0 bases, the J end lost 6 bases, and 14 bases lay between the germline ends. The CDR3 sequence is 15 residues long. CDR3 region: CASSLDPGNLDTQYF. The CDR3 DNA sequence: TGCGCCAGCAGCTTGGATCCAGGGAATCTGGATACGCAGTATTTT.